This T cell receptor (beta chain) was identified during a study of cytomegalovirus exposure and HLA in healthy donors. Study-level points and caveats: Some V segments could not be told apart, so they were left out, TRBV6-2 and TRBV6-3 among them. The likely explanation for a cluster of highly shared sequence variants was sequencing artifact.

PCR primers comprised 60 Vbeta and 13 Jbeta primers. Profiled with immunoSEQ multiplex PCR; TCRdb holds only in-frame clones, not every one. In total, the table holds just over 200,000 clones. The CDR3 spans 16 residues. Trimming shortened V by 4 bases and J by 2 bases, and 18 bases separated the two germline ends. Germline V gene lookup returns CDR1 MNHEY and CDR2 SVGAGI. Note on this clone: Its antigen is unknown.

Input material: PBMCs. This clonotype was sampled from a girl aged 2-10 years in good health and CMV-seropositive. The V and J genes are TRBV6-5 and TRBJ2-7; D is perhaps TRBD2 (6 bases). The CDR3 DNA reads TGTGCCAGCAGTTCGTTGTTGGGGACTCCCCCCTACGAGCAGTACTTC. Translation gives CASSSLLGTPPYEQYF.